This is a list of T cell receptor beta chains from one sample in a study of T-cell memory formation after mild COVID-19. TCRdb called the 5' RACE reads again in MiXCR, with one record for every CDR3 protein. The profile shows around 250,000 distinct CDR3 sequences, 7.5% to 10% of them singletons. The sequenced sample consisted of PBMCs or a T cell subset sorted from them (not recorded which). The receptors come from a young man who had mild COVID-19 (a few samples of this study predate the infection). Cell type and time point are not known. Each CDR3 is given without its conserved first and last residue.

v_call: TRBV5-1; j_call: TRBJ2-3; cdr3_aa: ASSLKGGTDTQY
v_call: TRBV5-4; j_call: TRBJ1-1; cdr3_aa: ASSLEGQNTEAF
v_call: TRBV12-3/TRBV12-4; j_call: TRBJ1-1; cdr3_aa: ASSSLGDTEAF
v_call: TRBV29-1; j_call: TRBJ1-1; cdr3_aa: SVDPGHTEAF
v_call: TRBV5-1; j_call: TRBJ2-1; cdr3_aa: ASSLETSGGSRRQF
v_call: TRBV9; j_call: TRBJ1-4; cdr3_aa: ASSPGTLNEKLF
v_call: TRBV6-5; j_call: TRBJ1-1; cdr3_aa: ASSYSTGATEAF
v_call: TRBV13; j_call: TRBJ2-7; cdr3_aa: ASSPDRGIEQY
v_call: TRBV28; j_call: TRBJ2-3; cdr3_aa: ASSFRGAHTDTQY
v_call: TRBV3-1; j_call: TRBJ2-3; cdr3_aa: ASSQESSGPTDTQY
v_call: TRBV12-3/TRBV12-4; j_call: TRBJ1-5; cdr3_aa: ASSSVRSQPQH
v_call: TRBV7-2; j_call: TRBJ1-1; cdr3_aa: ASSLSLQGVTEAF